This TCR beta chain was captured in a study of OX40 agonist ivuxolimab in advanced cancers. Study background: Therapy given before enrollment (anti-PD-1, anti-PD-L1 or anti-CTLA-4) was allowed, and around 40% had some. Partial responses occurred in Three dose-escalation patients, one with hepatocellular carcinoma and two with cutaneous melanoma. Study-level results: The antigen specificity of the peripheral T cells (those that were expanded) was not determined. At doses 0.1 to 3.0 mg/kg, CD4+ and CD8+ clones expanded.

On this clone itself: The antigen remains unidentified.

Assay used: immunoSEQ multiplex PCR; TCRdb lists only in-frame clones, some missing. The sample records more than 45,000 clones, approximately 89% being singletons. The TCR was taken from an adult with an advanced solid tumor such as melanoma, head and neck, liver or kidney cancer. Here the sequenced sample was CD4+ or CD8+ T cells sorted from blood, taken in a trial of the OX40 agonist ivuxolimab.

CDR3 in DNA: TGTGCCAGCAGACCTAGCGGGGGGGATACGCAGTATTTT. Its translation: CASRPSGGDTQYF. J is TRBJ2-3 and V is TRBV28, with TRBD2 matching over 11 bases. After removal of 6 bases from V and 6 bases from J, the junction contained 2 bases not matched to a gene. Germline values: CDR1 MDHEN, CDR2 SYDVKM. The CDR3 has 13 amino acids.